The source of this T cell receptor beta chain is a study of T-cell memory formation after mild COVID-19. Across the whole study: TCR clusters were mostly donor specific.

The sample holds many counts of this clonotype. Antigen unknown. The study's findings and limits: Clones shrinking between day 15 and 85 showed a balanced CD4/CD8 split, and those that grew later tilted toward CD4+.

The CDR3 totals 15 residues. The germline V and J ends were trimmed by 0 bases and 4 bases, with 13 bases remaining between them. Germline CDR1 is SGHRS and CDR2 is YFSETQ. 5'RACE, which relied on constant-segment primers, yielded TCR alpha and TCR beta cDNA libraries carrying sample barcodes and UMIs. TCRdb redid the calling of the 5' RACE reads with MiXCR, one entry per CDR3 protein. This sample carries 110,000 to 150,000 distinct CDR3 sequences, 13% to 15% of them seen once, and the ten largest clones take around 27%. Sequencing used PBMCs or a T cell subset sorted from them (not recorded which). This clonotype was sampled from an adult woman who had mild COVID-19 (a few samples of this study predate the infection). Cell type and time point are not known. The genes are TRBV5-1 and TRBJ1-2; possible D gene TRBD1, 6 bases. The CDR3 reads CASSLGTEFLYGYTF. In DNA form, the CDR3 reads TGCGCCAGCAGCTTGGGGACAGAGTTCCTCTATGGCTACACCTTC.